The 21 T cell receptor beta chains reported below all come from one sample, sequenced in a study of shared clonotypes between healthy human individuals. The repertoire was sequenced with immunoSEQ multiplex PCR; TCRdb's copy has only in-frame clones and lacks some. This sample carries roughly 2,300,000 clones, roughly 90% of them seen once, and the ten largest clones take 0.37%. The sequencing input was naive CD4+ T cells from PBMCs. Subset defined: CD45RA+ positively selected. The receptors come from a man in his late teens or twenties in good health. Some clones in this sample may be carry-over from other donors' samples.

This rearrangement joins TRBV28 to TRBJ1-1, with D possibly matching TRBD1 (6 bases). Germline CDR1 and CDR2: MDHEN and SYDVKM. V was cut by 7 bases and J by 4 bases, with 13 bases left in between. CDR3 length: 13 amino acids. DNA for the CDR3: TGTGCCAGCACAAACAGGGAGGGCACTGAAGCTTTCTTT. Translating gives CASTNREGTEAFF.

The chain joins TRBV7-8 to TRBJ2-7; D possibly corresponds to TRBD1 (6 bases). With 4 bases removed from V and 5 bases from J, the gap between germline ends came to 21 bases. The CDR3 extends over 16 amino acids. Germline CDR1 is SGHVS and CDR2 is FQNEAQ. CDR3 protein: CASSSGQTLVSDEQYF. The CDR3 coding sequence is TGTGCCAGCAGCTCAGGACAGACACTAGTATCGGACGAGCAGTACTTC.

The genes are TRBV5-1 and TRBJ2-6, with TRBD1 matching 7 bases. Germline CDR1 reads SGHRS; CDR2 reads YFSETQ. The CDR3 has 19 residues. Trimming took 2 bases from V and 0 from J; bases not matched to a gene: 11. Written as DNA, the CDR3 is TGCGCCAGCAGCTTTTTCAGACAGGGCGCAAACTCTGGGGCCAACGTCCTGACTTTC. Amino acids: CASSFFRQGANSGANVLTF.

The chain joins TRBV19 to TRBJ2-5; the match to TRBD2 covers 9 bases. Germline V lookup: CDR1 LNHDA, CDR2 SQIVND (reference sequence). The CDR3 extends over 16 amino acids. Germline trimming cut 3 bases from V and 5 bases from J; bases unmatched to any gene: 10. CDR3: CASSIRISSGKETQYF. The CDR3 nucleotides read TGTGCCAGTAGTATCCGCATCTCTAGCGGGAAGGAGACCCAGTACTTC.

The gene calls are TRBV28 and TRBJ1-1; D remains unclear. Germline assignment: CDR1 MDHEN and CDR2 SYDVKM. CDR3 length equals 13 residues. Trimming shortened V by 7 bases and J by 3 bases, and 12 bases separated the two germline ends. The CDR3 coding sequence is TGTGCCAGCACCCAGGACGGGTACACTGAAGCTTTCTTT. It is translated as CASTQDGYTEAFF.

V usage is TRBV28 and J usage is TRBJ1-2; 10 nucleotides match TRBD1. V lost 6 bases to trimming and J lost 13 bases; unmatched junction nucleotides: 5. This CDR3 spans 11 amino acids. The germline V gene encodes CDR1 MDHEN and CDR2 SYDVKM. CDR3 sequence reads: CASSQDRGGTF. CDR3 nucleotide sequence: TGTGCCAGCAGCCAGGACAGGGGGGGCACCTTC.

This clone appeared once. The chain joins TRBV30 to TRBJ2-2; D is uncertain. The CDR3 runs 14 residues. In germline, CDR1 is GTSNPN, CDR2 SVGIG (reference sequence). V was clipped by 2 bases and J by 0 bases, with 7 bases between them. The CDR3, as DNA: TGTGCCTGGAGTCCAAGATCGAACACCGGGGAGCTGTTTTTT. Amino acids: CAWSPRSNTGELFF.

The V call is TRBV18, the J call TRBJ2-3; 11 positions match TRBD2. This CDR3 has 18 amino acids. V gave up 2 bases and J gave up 4 bases; unmatched junction bases: 11. Germline V CDR1 and CDR2: KGHSH, LQKENI. The CDR3 protein is CASSPSRLAGGSSDTQYF. CDR3 DNA: TGTGCCAGCTCACCATCGAGATTAGCGGGAGGGAGCTCAGATACGCAGTATTTT.

The chain employs TRBV19 and TRBJ2-1; 7 bases align to TRBD2. The CDR3 loop spans 14 amino acids. CDR1 is LNHDA, CDR2 SQIVND, per germline (reference sequence). V lost 9 bases to trimming and J lost 10 bases; unmatched junction nucleotides: 15. CDR3 amino acids: CASLGLAAPLEQFF. The CDR3 DNA sequence: TGTGCCAGCCTGGGGCTAGCGGCCCCATTAGAGCAGTTCTTC.

V and J are TRBV28 and TRBJ1-1; perhaps TRBD1 as D (6 bases). The V and J ends lost 7 bases and 1 base respectively, with 22 bases between them. The CDR3 loop spans 17 amino acids. In germline, CDR1 is MDHEN, CDR2 SYDVKM. The CDR3 sequence is CASIETLGGHSNTEAFF. DNA for the CDR3: TGTGCCAGCATAGAAACCCTAGGGGGGCATTCGAACACTGAAGCTTTCTTT.

The chain links TRBV29-1 to TRBJ2-3; D is uncertain. From germline, CDR1 is SQVTM and CDR2 ANQGSEA. This CDR3 region has 14 residues. Deletions cut 4 bases from V and 3 bases from J, with 14 bases between. CDR3 in amino acids: CSVATGVRTDTQYF. The CDR3 coding sequence is TGCAGCGTTGCGACTGGTGTAAGGACAGATACGCAGTATTTT.

Points on this clone: Other nucleotide sequences from this sample produce the same CDR3. The J gene is TRBJ2-5, the V gene TRBV18, with D tentatively TRBD1 (5 bases). The CDR3 extends over 12 amino acids. From germline, CDR1 is KGHSH and CDR2 LQKENI. V lost 3 bases, J lost 7 bases, and 9 bases lay in between. DNA of the CDR3: TGTGCCAGCTCACCCCCTCAGGGGACCCAGTACTTC. It yields the protein CASSPPQGTQYF.

This clone was observed once. The gene calls are TRBV14 and TRBJ2-1; D gene ambiguous. Germline CDR1 and CDR2: SGHDN and FVKESK. Trimming took 4 bases from V and 8 from J, leaving 15 bases between them. The CDR3 spans 14 residues. For the CDR3, the DNA is TGTGCCAGCAGCCCCACCAGTAGAGGCCATGAGCAGTTCTTC. Translated: CASSPTSRGHEQFF. The full variable domain, its missing parts supplied by reference TRBV14 and TRBJ2-1, is EAGVTQFPSHSVIEKGQTVTLRCDPISGHDNLYWYRRVMGKEIKFLLHFVKESKQDESGMPNNRFLAERTGGTYSTLKVQPAELEDSGVYFCASSPTSRGHEQFFGPGTRLTVL.

V is TRBV7-3 and J is TRBJ2-6; weak D call: TRBD1 (5 bases). This CDR3 is built from 15 residues. Deletions cut 1 base from V and 1 base from J, with 5 bases between. The germline V gene has CDR1 SGHTA and CDR2 FQGTGA. In DNA form, the CDR3 reads TGTGCCAGCAGCTTAAGGACATCTGGGGCCAACGTCCTGACTTTC. Its protein product is CASSLRTSGANVLTF.

To note about this clone: Other DNA sequences from this sample encode an identical CDR3 as well. J is TRBJ2-1 and V is TRBV4-1, with a weak D call TRBD2 (6 bases). Trimming shortened V by 1 base and J by 2 bases, and 9 bases separated the two germline ends. CDR3 length: 15 residues. In germline, CDR1 is MGHRA, CDR2 YSYEKL. CDR3 nucleotides: TGCGCCAGCAGCCAAGTGGGAGGACCCTACAATGAGCAGTTCTTC. Encoded protein: CASSQVGGPYNEQFF.

V gene TRBV6-1 combines with J gene TRBJ1-3; unclear D gene. CDR3 length: 15 residues. V lost 2 bases and J lost 0, with 8 bases in between. Germline lookup yields CDR1 MNHNS and CDR2 SASEGT. CDR3 in amino acids: CASSESTRSGNTIYF. Written as DNA, the CDR3 is TGTGCCAGCAGTGAATCTACGCGCTCTGGAAACACCATATATTTT.

As concerns this clone: This sample also contains other DNA sequences that code for the same CDR3. The chain uses TRBV7-3 and TRBJ2-3; D uncertain. Trimming stripped 2 bases from V and 0 bases from J, with 6 bases between. CDR3 length: 14 residues. Per the germline V gene, CDR1 is SGHTA and CDR2 is FQGTGA. CDR3 nucleotides: TGTGCCAGCAGCTTAGGGCAGAGCACAGATACGCAGTATTTT. Protein sequence: CASSLGQSTDTQYF.

The chain employs TRBV7-9 and TRBJ2-5; 7 bases agree with TRBD2. Germline CDR1 is SEHNR and CDR2 is FQNEAQ (reference sequence). The ends lost 6 bases at V and 5 bases at J; junction bases unmatched: 18. This CDR3 has 17 residues. CDR3 in amino acids: CASSPRGAGEVRETQYF. The CDR3 DNA sequence: TGTGCCAGCAGTCCCCGAGGGGCGGGGGAGGTGCGTGAGACCCAGTACTTC.

This chain links TRBV7-3 with TRBJ2-7, with 7 bases matching TRBD2. The CDR3 is 16 residues long. J lost 3 bases, V lost 2 bases, and 10 bases had no gene match. Germline loops: CDR1 SGHTA, CDR2 FQGTGA. The CDR3 loop is CASSLGPGEGRYEQYF. Written as DNA, the CDR3 is TGTGCCAGCAGCTTAGGTCCGGGGGAGGGACGCTACGAGCAGTACTTC.

This chain links TRBV7-9 with TRBJ2-2, with TRBD2 matching over 9 bases. CDR3 length: 16 residues. Germline V gene data show CDR1 as SEHNR and CDR2 as FQNEAQ (reference sequence). With V trimmed by 4 bases and J by 4 bases, 7 bases remained unmatched. Written as DNA, the CDR3 is TGTGCCAGCAGCTCAGTAGCGGGAGACGTCACCGGGGAGCTGTTTTTT. Protein: CASSSVAGDVTGELFF. Using reference TRBV7-9 and TRBJ2-2 for the parts outside the CDR3, the full variable domain is DTGVSQNPRHKITKRGQNVTFRCDPISEHNRLYWYRQTLGQGPEFLTYFQNEAQLEKSRLLSDRFSAERPKGSFSTLEIQRTEQGDSAMYLCASSSVAGDVTGELFFGEGSRLTVL.

The V call is TRBV28, the J call TRBJ2-1, with 9 positions matching TRBD2. CDR3 length: 14 amino acids. V gave up 10 bases and J gave up 6 bases; unmatched junction bases: 10. Germline CDR1 MDHEN, CDR2 SYDVKM. The CDR3 reads CAIQNSGSLNEQFF. CDR3 nucleotide sequence: TGTGCCATCCAAAATAGCGGGAGTCTCAATGAGCAGTTCTTC.